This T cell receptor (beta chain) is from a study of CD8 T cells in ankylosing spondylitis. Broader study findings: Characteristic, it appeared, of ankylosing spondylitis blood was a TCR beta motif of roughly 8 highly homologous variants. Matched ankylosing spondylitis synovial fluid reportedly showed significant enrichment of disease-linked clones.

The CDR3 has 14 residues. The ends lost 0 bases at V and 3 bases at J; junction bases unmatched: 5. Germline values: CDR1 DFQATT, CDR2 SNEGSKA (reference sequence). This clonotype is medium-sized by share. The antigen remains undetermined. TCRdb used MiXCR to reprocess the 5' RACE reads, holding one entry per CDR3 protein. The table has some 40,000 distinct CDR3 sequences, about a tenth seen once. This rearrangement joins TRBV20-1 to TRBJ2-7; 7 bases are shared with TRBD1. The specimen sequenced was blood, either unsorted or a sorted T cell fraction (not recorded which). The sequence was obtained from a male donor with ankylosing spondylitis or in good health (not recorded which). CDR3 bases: TGCAGTGCTAGAGACCGGGACAGTCTCTACGAGCAGTACTTC. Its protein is CSARDRDSLYEQYF.